Below, 4 T cell receptor beta chains from the same sample are listed, as sequenced in a study of blood T cell repertoires in COVID-19. The assay was immunoSEQ multiplex PCR, and TCRdb's table has in-frame clones only and misses some. The table lists roughly 100,000 clones, less than 90% of them singletons. The sequenced material came from peripheral blood. These receptors came from a human donor in a cohort sampled during active COVID-19.

The V and J genes are TRBV2 and TRBJ2-3; 10 bases line up with TRBD2. After removal of 5 bases from V and 3 bases from J, the junction contained 8 bases not matched to a gene. The V gene's germline CDR1 is SNHLY and CDR2 FYNNEI. This CDR3 region has 16 residues. The CDR3 spells CASSTLAGMLTDTQYF. The CDR3 DNA is TGTGCCAGCAGTACACTAGCGGGAATGTTAACAGATACGCAGTATTTT.

The chain is built from TRBV19 and TRBJ2-3; no firm D call. Between the trimmed V and J ends, which lost 3 bases and 0 bases, there was a span of 7 bases. This CDR3 has 14 residues. Germline CDR1 reads LNHDA; CDR2 reads SQIVND (reference sequence). DNA of the CDR3: TGTGCCAGTAGTATTGGGCCCAGCACAGATACGCAGTATTTT. This translates into CASSIGPSTDTQYF.

In DNA form, the CDR3 reads TGTGCCAGTAGATCCGGACAGTTTAATTCACCCCTCCACTTT. Protein: CASRSGQFNSPLHF. This chain joins TRBV19 and TRBJ1-6; D possibly corresponds to TRBD1 (6 bases). Trimming removed 6 bases from V and 6 bases from J, with 12 bases in between. This CDR3 region has 14 residues. The germline V gene encodes CDR1 LNHDA and CDR2 SQIVND (reference sequence).

V gene TRBV5-1 combines with J gene TRBJ1-1; D not certain. This CDR3 comprises 12 residues. Trimming stripped 2 bases from V and 7 bases from J, with 9 bases between. Germline CDR1 SGHRS, CDR2 YFSETQ. Here the CDR3 reads CASSLGVNEAFF. The DNA for the CDR3 is TGCGCCAGCAGCTTAGGAGTTAATGAAGCTTTCTTT.